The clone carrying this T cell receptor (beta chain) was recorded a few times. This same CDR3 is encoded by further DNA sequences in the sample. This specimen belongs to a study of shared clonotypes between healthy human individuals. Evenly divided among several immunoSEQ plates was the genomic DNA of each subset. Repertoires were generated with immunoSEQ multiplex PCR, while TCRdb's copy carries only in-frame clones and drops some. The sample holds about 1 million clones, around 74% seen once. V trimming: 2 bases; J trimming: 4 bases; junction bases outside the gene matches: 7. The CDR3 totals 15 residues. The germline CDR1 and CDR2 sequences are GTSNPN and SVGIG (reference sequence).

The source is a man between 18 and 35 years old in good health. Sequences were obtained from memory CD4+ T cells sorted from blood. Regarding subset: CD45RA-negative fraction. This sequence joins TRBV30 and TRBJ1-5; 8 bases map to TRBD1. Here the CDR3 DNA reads TGTGCCTGGAGTACAGGGGGTAGAGGGAATCAGCCCCAGCATTTT. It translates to CAWSTGGRGNQPQHF.